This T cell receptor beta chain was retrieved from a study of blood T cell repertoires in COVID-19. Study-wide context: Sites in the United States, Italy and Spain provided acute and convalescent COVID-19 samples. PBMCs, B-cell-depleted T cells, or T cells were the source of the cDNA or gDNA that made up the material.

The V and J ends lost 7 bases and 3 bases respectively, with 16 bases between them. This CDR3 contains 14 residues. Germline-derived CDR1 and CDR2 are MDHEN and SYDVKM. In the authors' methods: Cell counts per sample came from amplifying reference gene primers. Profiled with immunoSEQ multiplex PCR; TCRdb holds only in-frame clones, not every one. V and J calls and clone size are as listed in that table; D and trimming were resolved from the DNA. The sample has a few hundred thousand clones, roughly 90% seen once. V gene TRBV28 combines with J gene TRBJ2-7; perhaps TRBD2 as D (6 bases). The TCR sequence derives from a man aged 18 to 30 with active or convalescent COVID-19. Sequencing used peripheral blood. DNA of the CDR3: TGTGCCAGCACCCCGGGACTCGTTTACTACGAGCAGTACTTC. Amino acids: CASTPGLVYYEQYF.